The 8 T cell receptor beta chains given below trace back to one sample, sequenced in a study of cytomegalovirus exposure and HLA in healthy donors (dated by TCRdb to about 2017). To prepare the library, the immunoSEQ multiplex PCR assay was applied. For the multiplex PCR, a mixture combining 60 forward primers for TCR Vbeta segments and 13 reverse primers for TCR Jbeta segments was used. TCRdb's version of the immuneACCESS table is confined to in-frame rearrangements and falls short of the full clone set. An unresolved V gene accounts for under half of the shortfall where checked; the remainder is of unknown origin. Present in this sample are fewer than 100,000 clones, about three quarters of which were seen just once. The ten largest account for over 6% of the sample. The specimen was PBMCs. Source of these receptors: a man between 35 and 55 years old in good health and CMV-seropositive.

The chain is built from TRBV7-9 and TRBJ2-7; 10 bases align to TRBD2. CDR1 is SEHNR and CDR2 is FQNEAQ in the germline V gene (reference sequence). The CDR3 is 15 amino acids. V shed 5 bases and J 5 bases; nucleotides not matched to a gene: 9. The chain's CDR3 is CASSRRAGGLHEQYF. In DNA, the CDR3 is TGTGCCAGCAGCAGGCGAGCGGGGGGGCTCCACGAGCAGTACTTC.

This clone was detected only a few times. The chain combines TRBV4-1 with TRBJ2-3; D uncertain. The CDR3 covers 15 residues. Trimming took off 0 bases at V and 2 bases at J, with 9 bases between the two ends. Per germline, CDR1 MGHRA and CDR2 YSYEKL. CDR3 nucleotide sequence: TGCGCCAGCAGCCAAGATCCCAGTACCACAGATACGCAGTATTTT. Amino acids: CASSQDPSTTDTQYF.

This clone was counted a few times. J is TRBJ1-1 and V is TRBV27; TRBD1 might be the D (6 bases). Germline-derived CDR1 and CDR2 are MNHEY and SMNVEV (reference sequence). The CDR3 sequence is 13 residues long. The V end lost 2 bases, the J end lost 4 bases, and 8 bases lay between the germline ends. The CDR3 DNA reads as TGTGCCAGCAGTTTACCCAGGGGCACTGAAGCTTTCTTT. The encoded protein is CASSLPRGTEAFF.

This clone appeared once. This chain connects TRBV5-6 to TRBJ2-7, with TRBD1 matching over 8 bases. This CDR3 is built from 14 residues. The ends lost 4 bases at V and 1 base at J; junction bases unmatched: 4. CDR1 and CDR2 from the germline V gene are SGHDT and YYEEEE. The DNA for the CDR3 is TGTGCCAGCAGCCCCCGGGACAGGTCCTACGAGCAGTACTTC. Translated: CASSPRDRSYEQYF.

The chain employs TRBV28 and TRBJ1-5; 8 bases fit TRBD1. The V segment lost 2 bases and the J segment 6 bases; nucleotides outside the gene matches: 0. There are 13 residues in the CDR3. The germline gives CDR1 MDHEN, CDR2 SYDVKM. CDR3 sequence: CASSLDRGQPQHF. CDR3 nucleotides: TGTGCCAGCAGTTTAGACAGGGGTCAGCCCCAGCATTTT.

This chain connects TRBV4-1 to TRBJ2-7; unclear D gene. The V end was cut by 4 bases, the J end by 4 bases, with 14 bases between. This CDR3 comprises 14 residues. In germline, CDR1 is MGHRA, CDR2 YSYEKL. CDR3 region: CASSPSNFRYEQYF. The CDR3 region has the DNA TGCGCCAGCAGCCCGTCGAACTTTAGATACGAGCAGTACTTC.

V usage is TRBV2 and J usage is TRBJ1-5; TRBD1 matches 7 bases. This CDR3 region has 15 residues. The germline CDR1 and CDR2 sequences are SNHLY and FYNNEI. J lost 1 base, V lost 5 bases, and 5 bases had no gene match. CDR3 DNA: TGTGCCAGCAGTCCACAGGGGAAGAGCAATCAGCCCCAGCATTTT. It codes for CASSPQGKSNQPQHF. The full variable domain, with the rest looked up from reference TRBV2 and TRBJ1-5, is EPEVTQTPSHQVTQMGQEVILRCVPISNHLYFYWYRQILGQKVEFLVSFYNNEISEKSEIFDDQFSVERPDGSNFTLKIRSTKLEDSAMYFCASSPQGKSNQPQHFGDGTRLSIL.

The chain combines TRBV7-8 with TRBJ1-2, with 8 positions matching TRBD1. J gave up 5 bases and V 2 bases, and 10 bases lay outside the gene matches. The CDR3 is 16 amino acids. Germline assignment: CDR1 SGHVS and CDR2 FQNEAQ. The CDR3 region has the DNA TGTGCCAGCAGCTTAATAGGACAGGGCGGGAGTTATGGCTACACCTTC. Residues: CASSLIGQGGSYGYTF.